This section outlines one T cell receptor (beta chain) sequence together with its context. Its antigen remains unidentified. The length of the CDR3 is 13 residues. Per the germline V gene, CDR1 is SGHRS and CDR2 is YFSETQ. The V and J ends lost 1 base and 9 bases respectively, with 13 bases between them. Then a second PCR, running roughly 6 to 12 cycles, was carried out with a sample-barcoded 5' primer and a J-beta primer mix. Each cDNA was tagged by a template-switch adaptor containing 12 random nucleotides. TCRdb analysed the 5' RACE reads with MiXCR anew, one entry per CDR3 protein. This sample has about 970,000 distinct CDR3 sequences, with 45% to 60% found just once. This sample is drawn from a study of blood T cells in healthy people across ages. Study context: When template switching was applied, about one barcoded beta molecule was captured per two T cells. Findings of the study overall: Underestimates were what the diversity estimates from one million T cells were considered to be. Per million T cells, the diversity of TCR beta decreased roughly linearly as age advanced.

This clonotype originated in a woman aged 55-70 years in good health. V is TRBV5-1 and J is TRBJ2-5; D possibly uses TRBD1 or TRBD2 (5 bases each). Sample: blood. CDR3 sequence reads: CASSLSGMEAQYF. Here the CDR3 DNA reads TGCGCCAGCAGCTTGTCAGGGATGGAGGCCCAGTACTTC. Using reference TRBV5-1 and TRBJ2-5 for the parts outside the CDR3, the full variable domain is KAGVTQTPRYLIKTRGQQVTLSCSPISGHRSVSWYQQTPGQGLQFLFEYFSETQRNKGNFPGRFSGRQFSNSRSEMNVSTLELGDSALYLCASSLSGMEAQYFGPGTRLLVL.